The rows below give T cell receptor beta chains drawn from one sample of a study of beta chain features in type 1 diabetes. Some clones are missing from TCRdb's copy, which holds only in-frame ones; the method was immunoSEQ multiplex PCR. Counted here are 200,000 to 250,000 clones, over 9.5% occurring once; the ten biggest clones make up around 0.031%. The sequencing sample was made of naive CD4+ T cells from blood. Receptors originate from a woman under 30 in good health. The conserved cysteine and the conserved F or W are not part of the CDR3 here.

v_call: TRBV7-9; j_call: TRBJ1-4; cdr3_length: 13; cdr3_aa: ASSPGQGFTEKLF
v_call: TRBV6-5; j_call: TRBJ2-5; cdr3_length: 12; cdr3_aa: ASRTRGGQETQY
v_call: TRBV6-5; j_call: TRBJ2-4; cdr3_length: 10; cdr3_aa: ASSDQGSIQY
v_call: TRBV5-1; j_call: TRBJ2-3; cdr3_length: 14; cdr3_aa: ASSLALVTGTDTQY
v_call: TRBV5-4; j_call: TRBJ2-2; cdr3_length: 13; cdr3_aa: ASSPRQGNTGELF
v_call: TRBV5-4; j_call: TRBJ1-2; cdr3_length: 14; cdr3_aa: ASSLRSGQKSYGYT
v_call: TRBV4-1; j_call: TRBJ1-6; cdr3_length: 14; cdr3_aa: ASSQDSPRNNSPLH
v_call: TRBV2; j_call: TRBJ1-5; cdr3_length: 11; cdr3_aa: ATAGLSNQPQH
v_call: TRBV27; j_call: TRBJ1-2; cdr3_length: 12; cdr3_aa: ASRGPELDYGYT
v_call: TRBV2; j_call: TRBJ1-5; cdr3_length: 14; cdr3_aa: ASTLMDRGNNQPQH
v_call: TRBV19; j_call: TRBJ2-3; cdr3_length: 12; cdr3_aa: ASSLRSSTDTQY
v_call: TRBV18; j_call: TRBJ2-7; cdr3_length: 13; cdr3_aa: ASSRDRGLRYEQY
v_call: TRBV5-4; j_call: TRBJ2-1; cdr3_length: 13; cdr3_aa: ASSSGTTFGNEQF
v_call: TRBV9; j_call: TRBJ2-1; cdr3_length: 13; cdr3_aa: ASSTETGGLGEQF
v_call: TRBV19; j_call: TRBJ1-5; cdr3_length: 12; cdr3_aa: ASSLGQGSPPQH
v_call: TRBV13; j_call: TRBJ2-1; cdr3_length: 13; cdr3_aa: ASSLRREGLNEQF